These 12 T cell receptor beta chains were sequenced from one sample in a study of shared clonotypes between healthy human individuals. Some clones are missing from TCRdb's copy, which holds only in-frame ones; the method was immunoSEQ multiplex PCR. The profile shows roughly 2,000,000 clones, around 93% of them singletons. As defined, naive CD8 cells were CD45RO-negative and positively selected for CCR7, with terminally differentiated effector memory CD45RA+ cells excluded. Sequenced material: naive CD8+ T cells from PBMCs. These receptors were taken from a young man in good health. Some clones in this sample may be carry-over from other donors' samples.

The chain uses TRBV27 and TRBJ2-2; TRBD1 is a possible D gene (6 bases). There are 15 residues in the CDR3. Between the trimmed V and J ends, which lost 1 base and 7 bases, there was a span of 13 bases. CDR1 is MNHEY, CDR2 SMNVEV, per germline (reference sequence). The CDR3 DNA reads as TGTGCCAGCAGTTTATGGGGGACACTAGGCGGGGAGCTGTTTTTT. Its translation is CASSLWGTLGGELFF.

The chain has TRBV27 and TRBJ2-3; 9 bases are shared with TRBD1. V was clipped by 8 bases and J by 6 bases; unmatched bases: 9. CDR3 size: 14 residues. The germline gives CDR1 MNHEY, CDR2 SMNVEV (reference sequence). The CDR3 reads CASGDRDYFDTQYF. The CDR3 coding sequence is TGTGCCAGCGGGGACAGGGACTATTTCGATACGCAGTATTTT.

The chain couples TRBV6-6 to TRBJ1-1; D remains ambiguous. The V end lost 0 bases, the J end lost 5 bases, and 13 bases lay between the germline ends. The CDR3 covers 15 residues. From germline, CDR1 is MNHNY and CDR2 SVGAGI (reference sequence). The CDR3 coding sequence is TGTGCCAGCAGTTACTCGAGGCGGTTAGGGACTGAAGCTTTCTTT. Encoded protein: CASSYSRRLGTEAFF.

The V call is TRBV11-2, the J call TRBJ2-3; 13 positions agree with TRBD2. The CDR3 consists of 17 residues. CDR1 and CDR2 (germline): SGHAT, FQNNGV. V gave up 5 bases and J gave up 1 base; unmatched junction bases: 6. The CDR3 is CASSPRTSGRGTDTQYF. CDR3 coding DNA: TGTGCCAGCAGCCCGCGGACTAGCGGGAGAGGCACAGATACGCAGTATTTT.

The chain has TRBV9 and TRBJ2-1, with TRBD2 identical over 9 bases. Germline V gene sequence: CDR1 SGDLS, CDR2 YYNGEE. The CDR3 sequence is 15 residues long. J gave up 5 bases and V 4 bases, and 7 bases lay outside the gene matches. The CDR3 DNA reads as TGTGCCAGCAGCCCCGTGGGCGGGAGGGACAATGAGCAGTTCTTC. This translates into CASSPVGGRDNEQFF. Complete variable domain (other parts from reference TRBV9 and TRBJ2-1): DSGVTQTPKHLITATGQRVTLRCSPRSGDLSVYWYQQSLDQGLQFLIQYYNGEERAKGNILERFSAQQFPDLHSELNLSSLELGDSALYFCASSPVGGRDNEQFFGPGTRLTVL.

The chain uses TRBV4-1 and TRBJ2-7; 8 bases map to TRBD1. CDR3 length: 15 amino acids. The V and J ends lost 4 bases and 3 bases, in that order; junction bases with no gene match: 8. The V gene's germline CDR1 is MGHRA and CDR2 YSYEKL. Written as DNA, the CDR3 is TGCGCCAGCAGCCTGGCGATGACAGGGGTCTACGAGCAGTACTTC. This translates into CASSLAMTGVYEQYF.

This clone showed up just a few times. This rearrangement joins TRBV19 to TRBJ1-1; 8 bases line up with TRBD1. Unmatched junction bases numbered 8, after V lost 7 bases and J lost 4 bases. Germline CDR1 LNHDA, CDR2 SQIVND (reference sequence). CDR3 length: 14 amino acids. The CDR3 DNA sequence: TGTGCCAGTACTGACAGGGGCTGGAGCACTGAAGCTTTCTTT. It is translated as CASTDRGWSTEAFF.

V gene TRBV28 combines with J gene TRBJ2-2, with D unclear. Germline V gene sequence: CDR1 MDHEN, CDR2 SYDVKM. V was trimmed by 9 bases and J by 4 bases, leaving 15 bases between them. The CDR3 length is 14 residues. This CDR3 reads CASAGVKPTGELFF. The CDR3 DNA sequence: TGTGCCAGTGCTGGGGTCAAGCCCACCGGGGAGCTGTTTTTT. Drawing the rest from reference TRBV28 and TRBJ2-2, the complete variable domain is DVKVTQSSRYLVKRTGEKVFLECVQDMDHENMFWYRQDPGLGLRLIYFSYDVKMKEKGDIPEGYSVSREKKERFSLILESASTNQTSMYLCASAGVKPTGELFFGEGSRLTVL.

V and J are TRBV13 and TRBJ2-7; 12 positions match TRBD2. V shed 2 bases, J shed 3 bases, and the junction held 2 bases outside the gene matches. Germline CDR1 and CDR2: PRHDT and FYEKMQ (reference sequence). The CDR3 consists of 15 residues. Here the CDR3 DNA reads TGTGCCAGCAGCTTAATGGGACTAGCGGGCTACGAGCAGTACTTC. This encodes CASSLMGLAGYEQYF. Filled out from reference TRBV13 and TRBJ2-7, the complete variable domain reads AAGVIQSPRHLIKEKRETATLKCYPIPRHDTVYWYQQGPGQDPQFLISFYEKMQSDKGSIPDRFSAQQFSDYHSELNMSSLELGDSALYFCASSLMGLAGYEQYFGPGTRLTVT.

The J gene is TRBJ1-5, the V gene TRBV27, with TRBD1 as a possible D gene (6 bases). CDR3 length: 17 amino acids. The germline gives CDR1 MNHEY, CDR2 SMNVEV (reference sequence). The CDR3 loop reads CYRPSGTSNYSNQPQHF. The DNA of the CDR3 is TGTTATCGACCCTCCGGGACATCCAATTATAGCAATCAGCCCCAGCATTTT.

V is TRBV7-3 and J is TRBJ2-1, with 9 positions matching TRBD2. Trimming removed 4 bases from V and 7 bases from J; junction bases left unmatched: 8. The CDR3 is 15 residues long. Germline values: CDR1 SGHTA, CDR2 FQGTGA. The CDR3 protein is CASSSISGSGNEQFF. The CDR3 DNA reads TGTGCCAGCAGCTCCATTAGCGGGAGTGGGAATGAGCAGTTCTTC. Full variable domain (outside the CDR3, taken from reference TRBV7-3 and TRBJ2-1): GAGVSQTPSNKVTEKGKYVELRCDPISGHTALYWYRQSLGQGPEFLIYFQGTGAADDSGLPNDRFFAVRPEGSVSTLKIQRTERGDSAVYLCASSSISGSGNEQFFGPGTRLTVL.

In this sample, this clone turned up a few times. This sample includes further DNA sequences coding for the same CDR3. The rearrangement links TRBV11-2 to TRBJ1-1; no reliable D call. The CDR3 contains 14 residues. Germline V lookup: CDR1 SGHAT, CDR2 FQNNGV. Deletions cut 3 bases from V and 0 bases from J, with 8 bases between. CDR3 sequence reads: CASSLGRLNTEAFF. The CDR3 nucleotides are TGTGCCAGCAGCTTGGGCAGACTGAACACTGAAGCTTTCTTT. The full variable domain, its missing parts supplied by reference TRBV11-2 and TRBJ1-1, is EAGVAQSPRYKIIEKRQSVAFWCNPISGHATLYWYQQILGQGPKLLIQFQNNGVVDDSQLPKDRFSAERLKGVDSTLKIQPAKLEDSAVYLCASSLGRLNTEAFFGQGTRLTVV.